Here is one T cell receptor (beta chain) with its context. A few counts support this clonotype. No cognate antigen has been identified for it. The input lacks base qualities; no much larger clone sits a single base away. The sample originates from a study of T cell repertoires in cytomegalovirus infection (dated by TCRdb to about 2019). Study-wide context: Recently identified HLA-C-restricted CMV epitopes, whose presentation resists viral immunomodulation, were targeted by peptide stimulations together with well-studied HLA-B-restricted epitopes. Donor HLA type was relevant to the analysis, as public TCR beta signatures indicated carriage of CMV infection together with the matching HLA type. Overall study outcomes, separate from this receptor: Carriers of CMV infection plus the relevant HLA type were discriminated by the cumulative frequency of public TCR beta family members in the study cohort and in an independent approximately 360-donor cohort. In the ex vivo response, HLA-C-restricted CMV-specific TCR beta clonotypes were dominant, and in two of eight donors the single most frequent clonotype came from this HLA-C-restricted group.

TCRdb records Illumina HiSeq 1500 as the sequencer. TCRdb passed the public sequencing reads through fastp at Q25 and MiXCR, retaining productive beta sequences. Here each entry gathers all rows of one CDR3 protein and keeps the most common genes and DNA. The sample table shows 650,000 to 900,000 distinct CDR3 sequences, and approximately 32% are seen once. The ten top clones hold under 15% of the sample. Including cysteine and phenylalanine, the CDR3 has 12 amino acids. This entry keeps only the CDR3 DNA: 36 bases, framed from base 1. V trim: 7 bases; J trim: 6 bases; unmatched bases: 4. The treatment or condition label for this specimen denotes: in vitro stimulation with specific CMV peptide epitopes to enrich CMV-specific T cells.

The chain links TRBV12-3 or TRBV12-4 with TRBJ2-3; TRBD2 lines up with 7 middle nucleotides. This receptor was taken from a human donor in good health (CMV status not recorded). Some clones in this sample may be carry-over from other donors' samples. The specimen was cultured CD8+ T cells from PBMCs, collected from culture after CMV antigen stimulation. The DNA reads TGTGCCAGCACGACGCGGGGGGATACGCAGTATTTT. This sequence encodes CASTTRGDTQYF.